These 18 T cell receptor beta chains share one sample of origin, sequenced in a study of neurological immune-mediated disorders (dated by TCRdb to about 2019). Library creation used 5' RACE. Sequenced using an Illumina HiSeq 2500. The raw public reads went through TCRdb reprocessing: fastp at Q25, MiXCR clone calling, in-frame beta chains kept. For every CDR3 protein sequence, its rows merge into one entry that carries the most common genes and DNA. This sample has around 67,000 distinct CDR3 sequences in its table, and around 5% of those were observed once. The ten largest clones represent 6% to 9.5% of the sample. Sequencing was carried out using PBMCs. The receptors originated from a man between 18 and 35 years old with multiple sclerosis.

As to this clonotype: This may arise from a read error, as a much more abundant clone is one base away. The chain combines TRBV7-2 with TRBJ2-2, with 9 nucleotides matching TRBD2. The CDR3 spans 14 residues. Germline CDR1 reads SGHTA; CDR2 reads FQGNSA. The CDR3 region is CASSLAGRTGELFF. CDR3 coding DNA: TGTGCCAGCAGCCTAGCGGGAAGGACCGGGGAGCTGTTTTTT.

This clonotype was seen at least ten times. The CDR3 sequence is CASSPLAFQTDTQYF. The DNA for the CDR3 is TGTGCCAGCTCACCATTGGCTTTCCAGACAGATACGCAGTATTTT. This chain links TRBV18 with TRBJ2-3; unclear D gene. The CDR3 is made up of 15 amino acids. Trimming shortened V by 2 bases and J by 3 bases, and 12 bases separated the two germline ends. In germline, CDR1 is KGHSH, CDR2 LQKENI.

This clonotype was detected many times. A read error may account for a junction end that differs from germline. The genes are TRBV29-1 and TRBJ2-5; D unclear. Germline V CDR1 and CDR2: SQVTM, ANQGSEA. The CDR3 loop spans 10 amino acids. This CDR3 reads CSVKEESQYF. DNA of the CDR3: TGCAGCGTTAAGGAAGAGTCCCAGTACTTC. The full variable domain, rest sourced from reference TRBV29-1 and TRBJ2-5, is SAVISQKPSRDICQRGTSLTIQCQVDSQVTMMFWYRQQPGQSLTLIATANQGSEATYESGFVIDKFPISRPNLTFSTLTVSNMSPEDSSIYLCSVKEESQYFGPGTRLLVL.

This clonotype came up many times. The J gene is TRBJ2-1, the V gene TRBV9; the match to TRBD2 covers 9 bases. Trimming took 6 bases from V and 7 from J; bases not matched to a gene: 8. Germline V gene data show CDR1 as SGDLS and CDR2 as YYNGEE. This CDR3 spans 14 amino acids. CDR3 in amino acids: CASTPSAGGNEQFF. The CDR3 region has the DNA TGTGCCAGCACCCCCTCAGCGGGAGGAAATGAGCAGTTCTTC.

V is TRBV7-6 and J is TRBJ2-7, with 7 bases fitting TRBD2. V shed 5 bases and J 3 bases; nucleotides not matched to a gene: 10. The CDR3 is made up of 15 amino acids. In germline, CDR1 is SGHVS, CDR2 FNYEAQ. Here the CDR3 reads CASSPGRGGGYEQYF. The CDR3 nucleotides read TGTGCCAGCAGCCCGGGACGTGGCGGGGGCTACGAGCAGTACTTC.

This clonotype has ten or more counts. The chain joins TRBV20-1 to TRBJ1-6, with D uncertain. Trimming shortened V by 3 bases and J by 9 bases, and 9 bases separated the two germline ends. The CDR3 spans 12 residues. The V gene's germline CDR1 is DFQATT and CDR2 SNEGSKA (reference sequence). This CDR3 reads CSARWGVSPLHF. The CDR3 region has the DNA TGCAGTGCTAGGTGGGGAGTTTCACCCCTCCACTTT.

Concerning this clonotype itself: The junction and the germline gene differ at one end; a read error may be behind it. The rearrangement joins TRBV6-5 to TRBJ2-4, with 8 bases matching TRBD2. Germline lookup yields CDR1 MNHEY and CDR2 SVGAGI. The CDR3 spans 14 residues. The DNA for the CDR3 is TGTGCCAGCCCAGCGGGGGACCTCAAAAAAATTCAGTACTTC. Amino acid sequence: CASPAGDLKKIQYF.

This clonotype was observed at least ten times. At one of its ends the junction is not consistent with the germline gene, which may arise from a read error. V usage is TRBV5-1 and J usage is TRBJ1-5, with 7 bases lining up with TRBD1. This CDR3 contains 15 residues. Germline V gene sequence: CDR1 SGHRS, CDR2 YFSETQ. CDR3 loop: CASSLGTGSNQPQNF. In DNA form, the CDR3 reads TGCGCCAGCAGCTTGGGGACAGGTAGCAATCAGCCCCAGAATTTT.

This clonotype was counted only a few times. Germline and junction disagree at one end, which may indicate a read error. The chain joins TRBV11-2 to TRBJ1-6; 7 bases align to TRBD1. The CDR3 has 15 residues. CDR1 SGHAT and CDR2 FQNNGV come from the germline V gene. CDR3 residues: CASSYRQGGNSPLNF. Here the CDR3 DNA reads TGTGCCAGCAGCTACCGACAGGGAGGTAATTCACCCCTCAACTTT. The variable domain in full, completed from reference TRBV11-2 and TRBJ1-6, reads EAGVAQSPRYKIIEKRQSVAFWCNPISGHATLYWYQQILGQGPKLLIQFQNNGVVDDSQLPKDRFSAERLKGVDSTLKIQPAKLEDSAVYLCASSYRQGGNSPLNFGNGTRLTVT.

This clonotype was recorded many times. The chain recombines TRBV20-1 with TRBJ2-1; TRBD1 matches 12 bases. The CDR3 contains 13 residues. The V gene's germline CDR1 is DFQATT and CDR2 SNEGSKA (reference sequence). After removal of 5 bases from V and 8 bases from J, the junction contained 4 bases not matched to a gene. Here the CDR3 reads CSAGTGGSDEQFF. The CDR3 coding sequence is TGCAGTGCTGGGACAGGGGGCTCGGATGAGCAGTTCTTC.

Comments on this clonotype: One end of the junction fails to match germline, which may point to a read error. CDR3 sequence reads: CSASVAGRSHQPQNF. Here the CDR3 DNA reads TGCAGTGCTAGTGTGGCAGGGCGGTCCCATCAGCCCCAGAATTTT. The chain joins TRBV20-1 to TRBJ1-5; D is possibly TRBD1 (5 bases). CDR1 DFQATT and CDR2 SNEGSKA come from the germline V gene (reference sequence). The CDR3 sequence is 15 residues long.

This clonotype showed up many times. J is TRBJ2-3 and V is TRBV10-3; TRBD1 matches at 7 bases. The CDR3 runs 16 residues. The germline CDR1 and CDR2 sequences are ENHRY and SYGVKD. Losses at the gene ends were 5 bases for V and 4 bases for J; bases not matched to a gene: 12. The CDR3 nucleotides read TGTGCCATCAGTCGACTACAGGGACAGAGCCCAGATACGCAGTATTTT. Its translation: CAISRLQGQSPDTQYF.

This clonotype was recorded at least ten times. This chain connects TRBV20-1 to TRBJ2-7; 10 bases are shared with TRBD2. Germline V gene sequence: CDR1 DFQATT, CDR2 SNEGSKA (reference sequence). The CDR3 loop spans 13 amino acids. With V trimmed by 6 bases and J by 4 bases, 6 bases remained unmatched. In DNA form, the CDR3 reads TGCAGTGCGGGGAGCGGGGGGGCGTACGAGCAGTACTTC. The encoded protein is CSAGSGGAYEQYF.

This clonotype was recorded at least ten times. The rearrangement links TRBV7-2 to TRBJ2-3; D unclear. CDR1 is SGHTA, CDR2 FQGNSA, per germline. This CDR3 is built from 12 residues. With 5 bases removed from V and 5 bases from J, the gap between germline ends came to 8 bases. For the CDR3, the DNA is TGTGCCAGCAGCCCCTCAGTAGATACGCAGTATTTT. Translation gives CASSPSVDTQYF.

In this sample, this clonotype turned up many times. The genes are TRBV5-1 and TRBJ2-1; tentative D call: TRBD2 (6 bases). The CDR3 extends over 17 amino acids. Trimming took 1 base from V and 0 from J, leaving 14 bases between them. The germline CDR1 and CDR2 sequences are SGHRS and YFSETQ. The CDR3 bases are TGCGCCAGCAGCTTGACGGGCGGGGCGAGCTCCTACAATGAGCAGTTCTTC. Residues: CASSLTGGASSYNEQFF.

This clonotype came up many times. CDR3 coding DNA: TGCAGTGCTAGAAGGTTGGGGGGGACTTCTTACGCCCTCGGGGATTCACCCCTCCACTTT. Translation: CSARRLGGTSYALGDSPLHF. This chain uses TRBV20-1 with TRBJ1-6; D is possibly TRBD1 (5 bases). The CDR3 is 20 amino acids. CDR1 is DFQATT and CDR2 is SNEGSKA in the germline V gene (reference sequence). V shed 2 bases and J shed 8 bases, with 31 bases lying between them.

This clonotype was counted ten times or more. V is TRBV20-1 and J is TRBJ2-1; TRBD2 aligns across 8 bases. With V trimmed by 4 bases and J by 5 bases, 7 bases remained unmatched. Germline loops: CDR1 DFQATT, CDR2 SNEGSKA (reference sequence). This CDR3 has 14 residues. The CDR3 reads CSANRLARDNEQFF. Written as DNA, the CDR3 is TGCAGTGCTAACAGACTAGCGAGAGACAATGAGCAGTTCTTC.

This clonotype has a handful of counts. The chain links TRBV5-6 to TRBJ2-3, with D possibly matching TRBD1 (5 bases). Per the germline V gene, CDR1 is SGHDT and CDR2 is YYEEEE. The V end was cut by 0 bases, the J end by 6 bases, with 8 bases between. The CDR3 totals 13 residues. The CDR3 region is CASSLEYRDTQYF. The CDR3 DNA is TGTGCCAGCAGCTTGGAATACAGGGATACGCAGTATTTT. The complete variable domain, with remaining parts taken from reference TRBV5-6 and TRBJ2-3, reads DAGVTQSPTHLIKTRGQQVTLRCSPKSGHDTVSWYQQALGQGPQFIFQYYEEEERQRGNFPDRFSGHQFPNYSSELNVNALLLGDSALYLCASSLEYRDTQYFGPGTRLTVL.